This T cell receptor beta chain was sequenced during a study of radiotherapy plus CTLA-4 blockade in lung cancer. Whole-study context: In under 20% of patients, objective responses were seen; 25% to 40% had disease control. General study findings and limits: Dynamics of early blood T cell clones, together with interferon-beta, were reportedly the best predictors of response. TCR clones originating in tumors grew in number in blood after radiotherapy plus ipilimumab.

Each patient with chemo-refractory metastatic non-small-cell lung cancer was treated with focal radiation plus CTLA-4 blockade using ipilimumab. There are 14 residues in the CDR3. Germline V lookup: CDR1 SQVTM, CDR2 ANQGSEA. Deletions cut 4 bases from V and 0 bases from J, with 9 bases between. Remarks on this clone: Its target is not known.

TCRdb's copy holds only in-frame clones and misses some; the assay was immunoSEQ multiplex PCR. The data hold some 66,000 clones, with around 81% observed a single time. V is TRBV29-1 and J is TRBJ1-4; D remains ambiguous. The starting material was peripheral blood, obtained from a patient treated with radiotherapy plus ipilimumab. This clonotype originated in a human donor with non-small cell lung cancer who had a partial response to radiotherapy plus ipilimumab. CDR3 residues: CSVAEVATNEKLFF. CDR3 coding DNA: TGCAGCGTTGCCGAGGTTGCAACTAATGAAAAACTGTTTTTT.